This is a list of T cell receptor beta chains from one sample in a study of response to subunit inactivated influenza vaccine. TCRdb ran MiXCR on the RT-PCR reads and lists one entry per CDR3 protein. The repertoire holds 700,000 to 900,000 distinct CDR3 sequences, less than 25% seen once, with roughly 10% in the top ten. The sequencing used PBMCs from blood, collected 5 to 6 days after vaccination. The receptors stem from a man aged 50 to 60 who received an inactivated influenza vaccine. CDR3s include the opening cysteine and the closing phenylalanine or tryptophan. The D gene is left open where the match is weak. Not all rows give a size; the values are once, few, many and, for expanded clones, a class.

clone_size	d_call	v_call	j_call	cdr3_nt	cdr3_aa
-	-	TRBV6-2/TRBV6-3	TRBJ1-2	TGTGCCAGCAGTTACACTGGTGGAGGGATGGATGGCTACACCTTC	CASSYTGGGMDGYTF
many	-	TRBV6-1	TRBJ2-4	TGTGCCAGCAGCCGGACAGAAAAAAACATTCAGTACTTC	CASSRTEKNIQYF
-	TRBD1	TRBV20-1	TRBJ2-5	TGCAGTGCTAGAGGAGGGACAGGGGGCGGGGAGACCCAGTACTTC	CSARGGTGGGETQYF
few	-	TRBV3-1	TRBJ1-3	TGTGCCAGCAGCCAAGCTTTGGCAGGCAGCTCTGGAAACACCATATATTTT	CASSQALAGSSGNTIYF
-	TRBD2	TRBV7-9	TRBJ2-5	TGTGCCAGCAGCCATCGACTAGCGGGAGAGTCGGAGACCCAGTACTTC	CASSHRLAGESETQYF
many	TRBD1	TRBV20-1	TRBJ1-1	TGCAGTGCTGACAGGGTGAACACTGAAGCTTTCTTT	CSADRVNTEAFF
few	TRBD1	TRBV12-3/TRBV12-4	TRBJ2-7	TGTGCCAGCAGTTTAAGGACAGGTGGCCAGGAGCAGTACTTC	CASSLRTGGQEQYF
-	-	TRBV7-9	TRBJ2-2	TGTGCCAGCAGCTTTCAGGGGCATAGCGGGGAGCTGTTTTTT	CASSFQGHSGELFF
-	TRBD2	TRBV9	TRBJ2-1	TGTGCCAGCAGCGCTTCGGGGACTAGCGGGAGTGGCGAGCAGTTCTTC	CASSASGTSGSGEQFF
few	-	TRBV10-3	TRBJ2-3	TGTGCCATCAGTCCTCTCTACGCTGGTACTAGCACAGATACGCAGTATTTT	CAISPLYAGTSTDTQYF
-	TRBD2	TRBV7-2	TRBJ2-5	TGTGCCAGCAGCTTTAGGACTAGCGGGGGGGCACAAGAGACCCAGTACTTC	CASSFRTSGGAQETQYF
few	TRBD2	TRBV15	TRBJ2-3	TGTGCCACCAGCAGAGCCGACGGGAGGTATACAGATACGCAGTATTTT	CATSRADGRYTDTQYF
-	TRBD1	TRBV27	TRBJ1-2	TGTGCCAGCAGTTCACGGGACAGGGTCAGTGGGTATGGCTACACCTTC	CASSSRDRVSGYGYTF
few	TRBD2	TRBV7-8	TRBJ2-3	TGTGCCAGCAGTCAACTAGCGGGGGGGGTAGATACGCAGTATTTT	CASSQLAGGVDTQYF
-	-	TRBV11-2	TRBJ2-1	TGTGCCAGCAGCACCTTAAAGGTCTCGTACAATGAGCAGTTCTTC	CASSTLKVSYNEQFF
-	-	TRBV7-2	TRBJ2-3	TGTGCCAGCAGCCTCGGACGGCGGAGGTCAGATACGCAGTATTTT	CASSLGRRRSDTQYF
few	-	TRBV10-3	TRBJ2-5	TGTGCCATCAGTGAGTCGGTCAGGGTCCAAGAGACCCAGTACTTC	CAISESVRVQETQYF
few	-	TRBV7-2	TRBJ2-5	TGTGCCAGCAGCCCACGCAGGGGAGGGGGCCAAGAGACCCAGTACTTC	CASSPRRGGGQETQYF